The 6 T cell receptor beta chains reported below all come from one sample, sequenced in a study of cytomegalovirus exposure and HLA in healthy donors. The study ran its PCR with 60 Vbeta and 13 Jbeta primers. Data came from immunoSEQ multiplex PCR; TCRdb stores just in-frame clones and leaves some out. The sample comprises around 150,000 clones, 65% to 85% of which are singletons, and 2% to 3% rests with the top ten. Sequencing input: PBMCs. The receptor source for this set is a man aged 50-59 years in good health and CMV-seronegative.

The chain is built from TRBV7-9 and TRBJ2-5; no firm D call. The last part of the DNA fits TRBJ2-7 better; the J call may be wrong. CDR1 SEHNR and CDR2 FQNEAQ come from the germline V gene (reference sequence). This CDR3 has 14 amino acids. The CDR3 DNA sequence: TGTGCCAGCAGCTTATCTACGCGTGGTTACGAGCAGTACTTC. Protein: CASSLSTRGYEQYF.

This clone was seen a single time. The rearrangement joins TRBV6-5 to TRBJ1-2; no clear D gene. The CDR3 sequence is 13 residues long. Germline CDR1 is MNHEY and CDR2 is SVGAGI. Trimming took off 6 bases at V and 8 bases at J, with 16 bases between the two ends. This CDR3 is CASSRDPGGGYTF. As DNA, the CDR3 is TGTGCCAGCAGCCGCGACCCCGGAGGCGGCTACACCTTC.

The V and J genes are TRBV5-1 and TRBJ2-1, with TRBD2 matching 9 bases. Germline V gene lookup returns CDR1 SGHRS and CDR2 YFSETQ. The junction had 9 bases not matched to a gene; V was cut back by 4 bases and J by 1 base. The CDR3 is 17 amino acids. The CDR3 DNA reads TGCGCCAGCAGCGGAGGTGGCGGGGGGGCGTCCTACAATGAGCAGTTCTTC. This sequence encodes CASSGGGGGASYNEQFF. Filled out from reference TRBV5-1 and TRBJ2-1, the complete variable domain reads KAGVTQTPRYLIKTRGQQVTLSCSPISGHRSVSWYQQTPGQGLQFLFEYFSETQRNKGNFPGRFSGRQFSNSRSEMNVSTLELGDSALYLCASSGGGGGASYNEQFFGPGTRLTVL.

This chain joins TRBV30 and TRBJ1-5; D is perhaps TRBD1 (5 bases). This CDR3 region has 16 residues. Looked up from germline, CDR1 is GTSNPN and CDR2 is SVGIG (reference sequence). Trimming pared 2 bases from V and 6 bases from J, leaving 20 bases between. The CDR3 sequence: CAWSSIGAWEGQPQHF. The CDR3 DNA sequence: TGTGCCTGGAGTTCAATCGGGGCTTGGGAGGGTCAGCCCCAGCATTTT.

The V and J genes are TRBV7-3 and TRBJ2-5, with D perhaps matching TRBD1 (6 bases). This CDR3 contains 13 residues. V was trimmed by 2 bases and J by 4 bases, leaving 8 bases between them. CDR1 SGHTA and CDR2 FQGTGA come from the germline V gene. CDR3 residues: CASSLQGRETQYF. The DNA of the CDR3 is TGTGCCAGCAGCTTACAGGGGAGAGAGACCCAGTACTTC. The full variable domain, rest sourced from reference TRBV7-3 and TRBJ2-5, is GAGVSQTPSNKVTEKGKYVELRCDPISGHTALYWYRQSLGQGPEFLIYFQGTGAADDSGLPNDRFFAVRPEGSVSTLKIQRTERGDSAVYLCASSLQGRETQYFGPGTRLLVL.

This rearrangement joins TRBV30 to TRBJ2-1, with 10 bases lining up with TRBD2. Trimming cost V 4 bases and J 4 bases; bases outside gene matches: 4. This CDR3 has 14 residues. The germline V gene encodes CDR1 GTSNPN and CDR2 SVGIG (reference sequence). The CDR3 DNA reads as TGTGCCTGGACAGCGGGGGGGTCATACAATGAGCAGTTCTTC. As protein: CAWTAGGSYNEQFF.